This section outlines one T cell receptor beta chain sequence together with its context. No antigen is known for it. The sample originates from a study of beta chain features in type 1 diabetes. Whole-study findings and limits: Relative to healthy donors, patients appeared to have naive, central memory and Treg TCRB repertoires that were more similar. TCRB rearrangement may or may not be influenced by HLA type; here this remained unresolved.

CDR3 length: 14 residues. The germline V gene encodes CDR1 SGHAT and CDR2 FQNNGV. Trimming removed 5 bases from V and 6 bases from J; junction bases left unmatched: 6. Expressed TCRB transcripts were sequenced because the isolated RNA had all been reverse transcribed beforehand. TCRdb's table, derived via immunoSEQ multiplex PCR, lists solely in-frame clones and lacks some. The sample lists approximately 15,000 clones, over 40% seen once, with 0.53% in the top ten. This chain uses TRBV11-2 with TRBJ2-1; TRBD2 matches at 8 bases. The sequencing sample was made of stem cell memory CD4+ T cells from blood. This clonotype was obtained from a woman aged 40-49 years in good health. The CDR3 sequence is CASSTLGTSNEQFF. In DNA form, the CDR3 reads TGTGCCAGCAGCACACTCGGGACTAGCAATGAGCAGTTCTTC.